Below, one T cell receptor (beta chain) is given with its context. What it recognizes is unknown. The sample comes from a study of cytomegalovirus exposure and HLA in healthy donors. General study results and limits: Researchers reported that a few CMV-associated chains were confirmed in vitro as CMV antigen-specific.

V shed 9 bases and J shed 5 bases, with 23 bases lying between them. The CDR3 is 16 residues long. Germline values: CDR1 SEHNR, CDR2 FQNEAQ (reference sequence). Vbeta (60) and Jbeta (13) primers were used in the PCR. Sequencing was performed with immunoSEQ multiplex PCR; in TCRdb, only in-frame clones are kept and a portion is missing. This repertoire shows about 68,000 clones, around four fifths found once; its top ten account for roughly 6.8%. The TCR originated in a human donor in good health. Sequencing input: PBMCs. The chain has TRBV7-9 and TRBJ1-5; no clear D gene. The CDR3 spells CARTGGWLSPDQPQHF. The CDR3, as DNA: TGTGCCAGGACCGGAGGTTGGTTGTCCCCTGATCAGCCCCAGCATTTT.